This paragraph covers one T cell receptor beta chain sequence. Other DNA sequences of this sample code for an identical CDR3. This specimen comes from a study of blood T cell repertoires in COVID-19. As for the study in general: From T cells, B-cell-depleted T cells, or PBMCs came the material, which was cDNA or gDNA.

TCRdb's table, derived via immunoSEQ multiplex PCR, lists solely in-frame clones and lacks some. Of 75,000 to 85,000 clones listed, approximately 85% are singletons. The clonotype comes from a human donor in a cohort sampled during active COVID-19. The source material was peripheral blood.

This CDR3 reads CASSGPYEQYF. The CDR3 nucleotides read TGTGCCAGCAGCGGTCCCTACGAGCAGTACTTC. J is TRBJ2-7 and V is TRBV2, with D unresolved. The V end was cut by 6 bases, the J end by 2 bases, with 5 bases between. Looked up from germline, CDR1 is SNHLY and CDR2 is FYNNEI. The CDR3 sequence is 11 residues long.